This TCR beta chain was captured by sequencing in a study of T cell repertoires in cytomegalovirus infection. Germline values: CDR1 SEHNR, CDR2 FQNEAQ (reference sequence). The CDR3 contains 15 residues. The V and J ends lost 2 bases and 3 bases, in that order; junction bases with no gene match: 4. Turning to this clonotype: Its specificity is not known.

Using its own MiXCR run on the reads, TCRdb lists one record per CDR3 protein. This table holds approximately 770,000 distinct CDR3 sequences, about 27% found once. Source: cultured CD8+ T cells from PBMCs, taken from culture after CMV antigen stimulation. The TCR sequence derives from a human donor in good health (CMV status not recorded). Some clones in this sample may be carry-over from other donors' samples. The chain uses TRBV7-9 and TRBJ2-7; TRBD1 aligns across 10 bases. CDR3 sequence (DNA): TGTGCCAGCAGCTTAAGGACAGGGGGAATCTACGAGCAGTACTTC. It is translated as CASSLRTGGIYEQYF. The entire variable domain, with the rest obtained from reference TRBV7-9 and TRBJ2-7, is as follows: DTGVSQNPRHKITKRGQNVTFRCDPISEHNRLYWYRQTLGQGPEFLTYFQNEAQLEKSRLLSDRFSAERPKGSFSTLEIQRTEQGDSAMYLCASSLRTGGIYEQYFGPGTRLTVT.